This TCR beta chain was captured by sequencing in a study of CD8+CD57+ T cells in acquired aplastic anemia. Study-wide background: An average of about 3.2 ug of DNA was obtained from sorted CD4+ and CD8+ cells. Healthy donors averaged about 10 million reads for CD4+ cells.

This CDR3 contains 15 residues. The V and J ends lost 3 bases and 4 bases, in that order; junction bases with no gene match: 9. The V gene's germline CDR1 is SGDLS and CDR2 YYNGEE. This clonotype was found many times. Genomic DNA served as template for TCR beta VDJ and CDR3 profiling. TCRdb used MiXCR to reprocess the reads, holding one entry per CDR3 protein. The sample holds roughly 81,000 distinct CDR3 sequences, about 45% seen once. The sequence came from a human donor in good health, serving as a control. The genes are TRBV9 and TRBJ2-7, with 8 bases lining up with TRBD1. Sequences were obtained from sorted CD4+, CD8+, or CD8+CD57+ T cells (not recorded which) from PBMCs. CDR3 sequence (DNA): TGTGCCAGCAGCGGACAGGGGCGGTTCTTTTACGAGCAGTACTTC. Protein: CASSGQGRFFYEQYF.